This entry concerns a single TCR beta chain. Its antigen remains unknown. These data originate in a study of chemoradiotherapy in HPV16-positive cancers. Study results and limitations: Functional assays defining HPV-specific T cells used only a couple of HPV16-positive patients. Better recurrence-free survival went with HPV-responsive T-cell expansion in HPV16-positive patients. Candidate HPV-specific clones and E7-related TCR motifs grew in tumor during treatment.

The germline V gene has CDR1 MNHEY and CDR2 SVGAGI. V was shortened by 6 bases and J by 4 bases, with 15 bases between the two germline ends. The CDR3 spans 14 residues. The repertoire was sequenced with immunoSEQ multiplex PCR; TCRdb's copy has only in-frame clones and lacks some. The sample gives about 11,000 clones, under 80% of which show up once; 36% is in the top ten. This sequence joins TRBV6-5 and TRBJ1-2; maybe TRBD1 (6 bases). This specimen was acquired from a patient who underwent chemoradiotherapy. The receptor was derived from a human donor with HPV-associated anogenital cancer. Here the CDR3 DNA reads TGTGCCAGCAGCCGGGGGTGGGGGCCCTATGGCTACACCTTC. This codes for CASSRGWGPYGYTF.